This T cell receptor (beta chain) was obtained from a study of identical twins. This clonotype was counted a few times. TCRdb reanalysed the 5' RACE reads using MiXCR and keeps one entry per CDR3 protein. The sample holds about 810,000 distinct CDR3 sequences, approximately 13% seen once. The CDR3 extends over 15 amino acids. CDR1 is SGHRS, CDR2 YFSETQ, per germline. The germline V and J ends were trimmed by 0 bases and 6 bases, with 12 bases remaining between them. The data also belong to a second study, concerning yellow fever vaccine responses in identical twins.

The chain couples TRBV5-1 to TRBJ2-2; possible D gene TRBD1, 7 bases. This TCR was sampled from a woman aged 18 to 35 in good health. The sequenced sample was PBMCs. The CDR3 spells CASSLVQGGSGELFF. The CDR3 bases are TGCGCCAGCAGCTTGGTCCAGGGGGGCTCCGGGGAGCTGTTTTTT. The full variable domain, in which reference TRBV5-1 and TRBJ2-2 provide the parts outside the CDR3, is KAGVTQTPRYLIKTRGQQVTLSCSPISGHRSVSWYQQTPGQGLQFLFEYFSETQRNKGNFPGRFSGRQFSNSRSEMNVSTLELGDSALYLCASSLVQGGSGELFFGEGSRLTVL.